Following are 14 T cell receptor beta chains from one sample sequenced in a study of neurological immune-mediated disorders. As to time point: technical triplicate 3. TCRdb analysed the 5' RACE reads with MiXCR anew, one entry per CDR3 protein. The sample contains tens of thousands of distinct CDR3 sequences, about 22% of which appear only once. The sequenced sample was PBMCs. These receptors all come from a man aged 60 to 69 with HTLV-1-associated myelopathy (HAM/TSP).

This clonotype was seen many times. The chain is built from TRBV20-1 and TRBJ2-5; D is perhaps TRBD1 (6 bases). Looked up from germline, CDR1 is DFQATT and CDR2 is SNEGSKA (reference sequence). This CDR3 contains 15 residues. Trimming cost V 6 bases and J 8 bases, with 25 bases left between them. The CDR3 sequence is CSARGSRSTPETQYF. The CDR3 DNA is TGCAGTGCCAGGGGATCGCGATCCACCCCCGAAACCCAGTACTTC.

This clonotype has a count of ten or more. The V gene is TRBV5-5, the J gene TRBJ2-5; no clear D. The germline V gene encodes CDR1 SGHKS and CDR2 YYEKEE (reference sequence). The CDR3 covers 12 residues. V shed 1 base and J shed 4 bases, with 5 bases lying between them. The CDR3 here is CASSLWGETQYF. In nucleotides, the CDR3 is TGTGCCAGCAGCTTGTGGGGAGAGACCCAGTACTTC. Drawing the rest from reference TRBV5-5 and TRBJ2-5, the complete variable domain is DAGVTQSPTHLIKTRGQQVTLRCSPISGHKSVSWYQQVLGQGPQFIFQYYEKEERGRGNFPDRFSARQFPNYSSELNVNALLLGDSALYLCASSLWGETQYFGPGTRLLVL.

Points on this clonotype: Germline and junction disagree at one end, which may indicate a read error. The J gene is TRBJ2-3, the V gene TRBV11-2, with 7 nucleotides matching TRBD2. The germline V gene encodes CDR1 SGHAT and CDR2 FQNNGV. This CDR3 region has 14 residues. This CDR3 reads CASSPGLDSDAQYF. The CDR3 coding sequence is TGTGCCAGCAGCCCTGGACTAGACTCAGATGCGCAGTATTTT.

This clonotype came up many times. This chain connects TRBV10-3 to TRBJ2-3, with TRBD2 matching 8 bases. CDR1 is ENHRY and CDR2 is SYGVKD in the germline V gene. The V gene end was trimmed by 6 bases and the J gene end by 5 bases; junction bases not matched to a gene: 13. The CDR3 totals 16 residues. The CDR3 coding sequence is TGTGCCATCAGCGCCAGACGGGAGGGCCAAGGAGATACGCAGTATTTT. Protein product: CAISARREGQGDTQYF.

This clonotype was seen at least ten times. The rearrangement links TRBV24-1 to TRBJ2-2; D might be TRBD2 (6 bases). Germline CDR1 is KGHDR and CDR2 is SFDVKD. V dropped 7 bases and J dropped 2 bases, with 16 bases sitting between them. The CDR3 loop spans 16 amino acids. The CDR3 spells CATRGRRGPNTGELFF. The CDR3 DNA sequence: TGTGCCACCAGGGGACGGCGGGGACCAAACACCGGGGAGCTGTTTTTT.

This clonotype was observed at least ten times. CDR3 protein: CASSVKRYQETQYF. Here the CDR3 DNA reads TGTGCCAGCAGTGTAAAGAGGTACCAAGAGACCCAGTACTTC. The chain recombines TRBV2 with TRBJ2-5; D is uncertain. The CDR3 is 14 residues long. CDR1 and CDR2 from the germline V gene are SNHLY and FYNNEI. Trimming removed 4 bases at V and 0 bases at J, with 9 bases between.

This clonotype showed up many times. In nucleotides, the CDR3 is TGCAGTGCTAGTATACAGGGCGGCGCCGGGGAGCTGTTTTTT. It specifies CSASIQGGAGELFF. The chain has TRBV20-1 and TRBJ2-2, with D tentatively TRBD1 (6 bases). This CDR3 is built from 14 residues. Germline V gene sequence: CDR1 DFQATT, CDR2 SNEGSKA (reference sequence). Trimming left V 3 bases short and J 6 bases short, with 14 bases between.

This clonotype appeared many times. The chain uses TRBV6-1 and TRBJ2-7; TRBD2 might be the D (5 bases). Trimming took 4 bases from V and 2 from J, leaving 9 bases between them. Germline CDR1 is MNHNS and CDR2 is SASEGT. This CDR3 contains 13 residues. CDR3 region: CASSGSGPYEQYF. The CDR3 region has the DNA TGTGCCAGCAGTGGAAGCGGCCCCTACGAGCAGTACTTC.

This clonotype was seen many times. The chain links TRBV5-1 to TRBJ2-7, with 7 bases fitting TRBD1. This CDR3 region has 13 residues. In germline, CDR1 is SGHRS, CDR2 YFSETQ. Trimming cost V 2 bases and J 6 bases; bases outside gene matches: 5. CDR3: CASSFGQVREQYF. The CDR3 DNA sequence: TGCGCCAGCAGCTTTGGACAGGTCCGCGAGCAGTACTTC.

V and J are TRBV20-1 and TRBJ2-3; D is perhaps TRBD1 or TRBD2 (5 bases each). There are 14 residues in the CDR3. V gave up 6 bases and J gave up 6 bases, with 19 bases separating them. Per the germline V gene, CDR1 is DFQATT and CDR2 is SNEGSKA (reference sequence). For the CDR3, the DNA is TGCAGTGCGGGGGACCTCCAAAATAGCGATACGCAGTATTTT. Its translation: CSAGDLQNSDTQYF.

This clonotype was observed many times. The chain is built from TRBV4-1 and TRBJ1-1; the D gene is possibly TRBD1 (5 bases). The germline V and J ends were trimmed by 4 bases and 2 bases, with 8 bases remaining between them. Germline CDR1 MGHRA, CDR2 YSYEKL. This CDR3 is built from 13 residues. CDR3 bases: TGCGCCAGCAGCCGCACAGGAAACACTGAAGCTTTCTTT. The encoded protein is CASSRTGNTEAFF.

This clonotype was detected ten times or more. The chain has TRBV11-2 and TRBJ1-2; D is unclear. CDR3 length equals 13 residues. V lost 0 bases, J lost 8 bases, and 10 bases lay in between. The germline V gene has CDR1 SGHAT and CDR2 FQNNGV. The CDR3 DNA sequence: TGTGCCAGCAGCTTAGATGGGCTTTGGGGCTACACCTTC. This codes for CASSLDGLWGYTF.

This clonotype was seen repeatedly, ten times or more. The rearrangement uses TRBV5-1 and TRBJ2-3, with 7 nucleotides matching TRBD1. This CDR3 is built from 14 residues. Losses at the gene ends were 4 bases for V and 4 bases for J; bases not matched to a gene: 6. CDR1 is SGHRS, CDR2 YFSETQ, per germline. CDR3 sequence (DNA): TGCGCCAGCAGCACCCGACAGGGCCCAGATACGCAGTATTTT. Its protein product is CASSTRQGPDTQYF.

This clonotype was detected ten times or more. The chain carries TRBV28 and TRBJ2-3; D may be TRBD2 (6 bases). Germline V gene lookup returns CDR1 MDHEN and CDR2 SYDVKM. There are 17 residues in the CDR3. V lost 4 bases to trimming and J lost 2 bases, with 19 bases between them. CDR3 DNA sequence: TGTGCCAGCAGTTCCCCTTACACTTTAGCGGCCACAGATACGCAGTATTTT. Protein: CASSSPYTLAATDTQYF.